This T cell receptor beta chain was documented in a study of cytomegalovirus exposure and HLA in healthy donors. Overall study findings and caveats: Later on, an analysis found that several of the most significant clusters appeared to be linked to common viral pathogens, which included parvovirus B19.

In regard to this clone: Its specificity is not known.

This CDR3 region has 15 residues. The germline V gene encodes CDR1 SGHTA and CDR2 FQGTGA. Trimming stripped 4 bases from V and 7 bases from J, with 19 bases between. It was with 60 Vbeta and 13 Jbeta primers that the PCR ran. Libraries were prepared by immunoSEQ multiplex PCR; TCRdb keeps only in-frame clonotypes and omits some of them. The table records some 130,000 clones, approximately 80% of them present only once. The rearrangement links TRBV7-3 to TRBJ2-5; tentatively, D is TRBD2 (6 bases). The material sequenced was PBMCs. This TCR was sampled from a man aged 50 to 60 in good health and CMV-seronegative. CDR3 region: CASSYGPGAIGTQYF. As DNA, the CDR3 is TGTGCCAGCAGCTACGGGCCGGGAGCCATAGGGACCCAGTACTTC.